This passage covers 7 T cell receptor beta chains from one sample sequenced in a study of response to subunit inactivated influenza vaccine. TCRdb processed the RT-PCR reads anew with MiXCR; each CDR3 protein has one entry. The table shows hundreds of thousands of distinct CDR3 sequences, with around 14% occurring only once. This sample comprised PBMCs from blood, obtained roughly 12 days after vaccination. These receptors were obtained from a man aged 50-59 years who received an inactivated influenza vaccine.

This clonotype was seen more than once but under ten times. The V call is TRBV6-2 or TRBV6-3, the J call TRBJ2-2; D is unresolved. The V end lost 6 bases, the J end lost 8 bases, and 7 bases lay between the germline ends. Germline CDR1 and CDR2: MNHEY and SVGEGT. The CDR3 runs to 11 residues. The CDR3 region has the DNA TGTGCCAGCAGGAAACAGGGGGAGCTGTTTTTT. The encoded protein is CASRKQGELFF.

This clonotype was seen many times. V is TRBV6-2 or TRBV6-3 and J is TRBJ2-1, with D hard to call. Germline values: CDR1 MNHEY, CDR2 SVGEGT. The CDR3 runs 12 residues. V gave up 10 bases and J gave up 7 bases, with 14 bases separating them. The CDR3 sequence is CATAAPTNEQFF. CDR3 coding DNA: TGTGCCACCGCGGCCCCAACGAATGAGCAGTTCTTC.

This clonotype has just a few counts. The rearrangement uses TRBV7-9 and TRBJ2-7, with D perhaps matching TRBD2 (5 bases). In germline, CDR1 is SEHNR, CDR2 FQNEAQ (reference sequence). V was cut by 8 bases and J by 1 base, with 15 bases left in between. The CDR3 covers 14 residues. The CDR3 DNA reads TGTGCCAGCGGATGGTCGGGGTTATCCTACGAGCAGTACTTC. Amino acids: CASGWSGLSYEQYF.

This clonotype was observed a handful of times. J is TRBJ2-3 and V is TRBV2; D not resolved. Germline CDR1 is SNHLY and CDR2 is FYNNEI. The CDR3 runs 14 residues. Trimming pared 4 bases from V and 2 bases from J, leaving 10 bases between. CDR3 bases: TGTGCCAGCAGTGTCAGGAGCTTCACAGATACGCAGTATTTT. This sequence encodes CASSVRSFTDTQYF.

This chain connects TRBV7-2 to TRBJ2-3; D unresolved. Trimming took 5 bases from V and 0 from J, leaving 12 bases between them. This CDR3 comprises 15 residues. Germline V CDR1 and CDR2: SGHTA, FQGNSA. This CDR3 is CASSPRGESTDTQYF. The CDR3 DNA reads as TGTGCCAGCAGCCCCCGAGGCGAAAGCACAGATACGCAGTATTTT.

The chain has TRBV7-9 and TRBJ2-1; D assignment may be TRBD1 or TRBD2 (6 bases each). CDR1 is SEHNR, CDR2 FQNEAQ, per germline (reference sequence). V lost 4 bases to trimming and J lost 1 base, with 14 bases between them. This CDR3 region has 16 residues. The chain's CDR3 is CASSSTGARSYNEQFF. As DNA, the CDR3 is TGTGCCAGCAGCTCCACGGGGGCGCGGTCCTACAATGAGCAGTTCTTC.

This clonotype has just a few counts. The V and J genes are TRBV28 and TRBJ2-3, with 8 positions matching TRBD1. The CDR3 runs to 16 residues. Germline CDR1 MDHEN, CDR2 SYDVKM. J gave up 6 bases and V 6 bases, and 14 bases lay outside the gene matches. CDR3 loop: CASRTPGQEEMDTQYF. The DNA of the CDR3 is TGTGCCAGCAGGACCCCGGGACAGGAGGAAATGGATACGCAGTATTTT.